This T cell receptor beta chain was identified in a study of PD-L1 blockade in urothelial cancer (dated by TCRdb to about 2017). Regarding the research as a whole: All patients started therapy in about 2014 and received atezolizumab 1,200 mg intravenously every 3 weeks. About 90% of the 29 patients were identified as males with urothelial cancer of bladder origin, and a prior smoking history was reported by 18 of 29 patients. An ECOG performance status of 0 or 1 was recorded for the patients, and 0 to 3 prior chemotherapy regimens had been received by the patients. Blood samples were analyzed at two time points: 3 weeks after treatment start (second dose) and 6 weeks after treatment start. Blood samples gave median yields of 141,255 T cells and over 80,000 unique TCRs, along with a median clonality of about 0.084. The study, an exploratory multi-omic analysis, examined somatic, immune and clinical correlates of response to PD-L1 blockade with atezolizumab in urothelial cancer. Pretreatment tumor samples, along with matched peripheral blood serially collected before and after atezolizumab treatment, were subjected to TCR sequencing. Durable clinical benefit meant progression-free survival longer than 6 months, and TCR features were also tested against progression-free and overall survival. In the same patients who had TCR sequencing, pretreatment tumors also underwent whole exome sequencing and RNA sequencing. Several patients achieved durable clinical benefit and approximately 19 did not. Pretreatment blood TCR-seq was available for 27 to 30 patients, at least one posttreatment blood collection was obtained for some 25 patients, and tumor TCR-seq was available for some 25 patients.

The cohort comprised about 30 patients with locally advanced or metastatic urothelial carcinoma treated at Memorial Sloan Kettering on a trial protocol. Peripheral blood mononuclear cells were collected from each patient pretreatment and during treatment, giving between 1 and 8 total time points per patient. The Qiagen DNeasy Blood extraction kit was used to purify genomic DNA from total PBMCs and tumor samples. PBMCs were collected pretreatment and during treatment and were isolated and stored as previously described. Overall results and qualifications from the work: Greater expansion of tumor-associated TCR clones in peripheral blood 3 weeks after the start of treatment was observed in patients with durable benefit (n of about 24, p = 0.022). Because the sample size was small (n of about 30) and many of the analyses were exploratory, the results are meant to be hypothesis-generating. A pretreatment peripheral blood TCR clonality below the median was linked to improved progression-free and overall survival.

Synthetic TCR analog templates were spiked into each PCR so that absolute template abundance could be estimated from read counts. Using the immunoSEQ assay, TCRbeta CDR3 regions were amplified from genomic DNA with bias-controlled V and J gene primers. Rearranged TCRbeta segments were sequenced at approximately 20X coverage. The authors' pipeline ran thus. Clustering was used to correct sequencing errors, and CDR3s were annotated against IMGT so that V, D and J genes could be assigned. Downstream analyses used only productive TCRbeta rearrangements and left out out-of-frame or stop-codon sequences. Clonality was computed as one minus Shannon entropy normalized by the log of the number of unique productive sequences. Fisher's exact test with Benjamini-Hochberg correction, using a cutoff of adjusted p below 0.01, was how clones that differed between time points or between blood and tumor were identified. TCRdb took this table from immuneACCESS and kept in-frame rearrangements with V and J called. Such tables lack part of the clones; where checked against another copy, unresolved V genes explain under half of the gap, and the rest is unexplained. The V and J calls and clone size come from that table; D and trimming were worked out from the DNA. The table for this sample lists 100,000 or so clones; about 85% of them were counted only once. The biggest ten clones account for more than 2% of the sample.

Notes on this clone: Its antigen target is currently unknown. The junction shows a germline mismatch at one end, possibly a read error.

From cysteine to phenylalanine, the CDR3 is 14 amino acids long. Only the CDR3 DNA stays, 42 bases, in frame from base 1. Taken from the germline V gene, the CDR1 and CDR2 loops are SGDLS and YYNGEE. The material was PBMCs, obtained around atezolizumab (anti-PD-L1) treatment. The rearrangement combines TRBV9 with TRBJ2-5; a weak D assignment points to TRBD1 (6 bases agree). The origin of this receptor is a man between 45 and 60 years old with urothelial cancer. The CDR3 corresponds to CASSVGTVQGTQYF. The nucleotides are TGTGCCAGCAGCGTAGGGACAGTTCAAGGGACCCAGTACTTC.